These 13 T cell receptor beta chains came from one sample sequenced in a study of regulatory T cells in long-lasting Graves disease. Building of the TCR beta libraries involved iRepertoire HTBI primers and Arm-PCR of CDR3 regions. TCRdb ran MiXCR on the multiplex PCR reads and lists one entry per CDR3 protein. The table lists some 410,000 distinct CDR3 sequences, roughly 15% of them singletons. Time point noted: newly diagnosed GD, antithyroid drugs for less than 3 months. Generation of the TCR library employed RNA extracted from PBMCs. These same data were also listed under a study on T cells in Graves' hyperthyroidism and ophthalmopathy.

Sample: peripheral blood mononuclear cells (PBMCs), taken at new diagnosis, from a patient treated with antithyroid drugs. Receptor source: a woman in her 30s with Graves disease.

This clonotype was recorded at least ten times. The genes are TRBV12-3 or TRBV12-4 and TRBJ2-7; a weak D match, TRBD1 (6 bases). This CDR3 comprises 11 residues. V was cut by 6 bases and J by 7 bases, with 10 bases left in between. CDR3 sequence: CASRKGVEQYF. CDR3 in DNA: TGTGCCAGCAGGAAGGGGGTTGAGCAGTACTTC.

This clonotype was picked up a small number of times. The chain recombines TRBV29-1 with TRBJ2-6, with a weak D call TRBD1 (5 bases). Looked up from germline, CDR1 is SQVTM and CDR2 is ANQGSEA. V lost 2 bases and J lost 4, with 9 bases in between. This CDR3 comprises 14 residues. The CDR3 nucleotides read TGCAGCGTTGAATCAGGGCGAGGGGCCAACGTCCTGACTTTC. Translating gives CSVESGRGANVLTF. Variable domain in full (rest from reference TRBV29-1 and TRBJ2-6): SAVISQKPSRDICQRGTSLTIQCQVDSQVTMMFWYRQQPGQSLTLIATANQGSEATYESGFVIDKFPISRPNLTFSTLTVSNMSPEDSSIYLCSVESGRGANVLTFGAGSRLTVL.

This CDR3 is CASSQVLTNEQFF. The CDR3 region has the DNA TGTGCCAGCAGCCAAGTTCTTACCAATGAGCAGTTCTTC. The chain couples TRBV3-1 to TRBJ2-1, with no clear D. Trimming took off 1 base at V and 6 bases at J, with 7 bases between the two ends. Germline V lookup: CDR1 LGHDT, CDR2 YNNKEL (reference sequence). The CDR3 is made up of 13 amino acids.

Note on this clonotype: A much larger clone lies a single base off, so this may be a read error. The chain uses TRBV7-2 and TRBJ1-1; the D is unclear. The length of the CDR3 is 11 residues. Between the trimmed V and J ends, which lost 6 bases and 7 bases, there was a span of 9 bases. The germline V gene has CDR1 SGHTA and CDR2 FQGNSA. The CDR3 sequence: CASRSANEAFF. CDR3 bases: TGTGCCAGCAGAAGCGCCAATGAAGCTTTCTTT.

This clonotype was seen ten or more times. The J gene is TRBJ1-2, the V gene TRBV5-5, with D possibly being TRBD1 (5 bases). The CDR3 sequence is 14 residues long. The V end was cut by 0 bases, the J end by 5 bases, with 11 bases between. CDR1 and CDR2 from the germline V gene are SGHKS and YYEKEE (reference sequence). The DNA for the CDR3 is TGTGCCAGCAGCTTGGCCGTGACAGAGTATGGCTACACCTTC. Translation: CASSLAVTEYGYTF.

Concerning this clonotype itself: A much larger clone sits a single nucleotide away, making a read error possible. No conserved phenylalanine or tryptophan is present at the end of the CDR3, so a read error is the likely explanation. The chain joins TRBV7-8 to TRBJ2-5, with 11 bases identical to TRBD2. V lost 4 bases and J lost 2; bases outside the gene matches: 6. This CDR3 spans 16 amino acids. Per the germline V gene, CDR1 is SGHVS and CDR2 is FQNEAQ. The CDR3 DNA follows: TGTGCCAGCAGCTCCCTCCTAGCGGGAGGTCAAGAGACCCAGTACTCC. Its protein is CASSSLLAGGQETQYS.

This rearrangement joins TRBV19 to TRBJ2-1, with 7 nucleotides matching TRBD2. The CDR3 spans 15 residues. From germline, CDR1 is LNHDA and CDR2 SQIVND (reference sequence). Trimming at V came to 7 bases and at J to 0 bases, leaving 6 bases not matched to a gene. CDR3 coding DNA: TGTGCCAGTACCAGGGAGGGTAGCTCCTACAATGAGCAGTTCTTC. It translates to CASTREGSSYNEQFF. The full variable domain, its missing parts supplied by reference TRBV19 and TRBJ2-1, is DGGITQSPKYLFRKEGQNVTLSCEQNLNHDAMYWYRQDPGQGLRLIYYSQIVNDFQKGDIAEGYSVSREKKESFPLTVTSAQKNPTAFYLCASTREGSSYNEQFFGPGTRLTVL.

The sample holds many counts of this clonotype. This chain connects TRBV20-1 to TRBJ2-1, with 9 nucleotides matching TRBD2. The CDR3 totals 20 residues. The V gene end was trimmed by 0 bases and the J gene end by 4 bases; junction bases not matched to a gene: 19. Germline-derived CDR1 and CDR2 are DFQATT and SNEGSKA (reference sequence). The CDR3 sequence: CSARDLFVILAGSAYNEQFF. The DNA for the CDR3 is TGCAGTGCTAGAGATCTCTTCGTGATACTAGCGGGTTCTGCTTACAATGAGCAGTTCTTC.

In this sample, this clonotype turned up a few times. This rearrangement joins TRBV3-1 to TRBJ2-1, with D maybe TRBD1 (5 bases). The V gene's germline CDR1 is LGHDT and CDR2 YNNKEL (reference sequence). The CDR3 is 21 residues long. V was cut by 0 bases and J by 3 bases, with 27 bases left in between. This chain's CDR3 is CASSQDGLGLRYRTIYNEQFF. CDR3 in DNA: TGTGCCAGCAGCCAAGATGGGCTGGGATTAAGATACAGGACCATCTACAATGAGCAGTTCTTC.

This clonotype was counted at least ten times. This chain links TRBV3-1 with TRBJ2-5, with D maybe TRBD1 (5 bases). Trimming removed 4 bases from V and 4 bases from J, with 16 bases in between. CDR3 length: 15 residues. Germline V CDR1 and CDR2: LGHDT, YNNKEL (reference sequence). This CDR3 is CASSPRTSRVETQYF. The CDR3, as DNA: TGTGCCAGCAGCCCAAGGACAAGTCGGGTAGAGACCCAGTACTTC.

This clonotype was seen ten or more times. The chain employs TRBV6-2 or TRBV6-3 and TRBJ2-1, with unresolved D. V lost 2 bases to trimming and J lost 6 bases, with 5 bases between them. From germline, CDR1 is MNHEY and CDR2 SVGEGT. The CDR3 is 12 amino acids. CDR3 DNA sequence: TGTGCCAGCAGTTACCCCGCCAATGAGCAGTTCTTC. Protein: CASSYPANEQFF.

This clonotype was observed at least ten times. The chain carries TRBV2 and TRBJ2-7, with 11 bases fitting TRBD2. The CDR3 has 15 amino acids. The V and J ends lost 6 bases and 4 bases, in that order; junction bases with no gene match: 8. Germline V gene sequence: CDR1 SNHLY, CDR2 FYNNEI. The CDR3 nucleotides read TGTGCCAGCAGGCCAGGGACTAGCGGCCAATACGAGCAGTACTTC. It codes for CASRPGTSGQYEQYF.

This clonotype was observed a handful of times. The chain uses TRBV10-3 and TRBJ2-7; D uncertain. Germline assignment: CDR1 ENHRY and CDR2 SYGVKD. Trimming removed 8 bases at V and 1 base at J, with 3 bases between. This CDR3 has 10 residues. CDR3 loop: CAIGSYEQYF. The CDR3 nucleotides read TGTGCCATCGGGTCCTACGAGCAGTACTTC.